A selection of T cell receptor beta chains follows, all from one sample in a study of T cells and Merkel cell carcinoma outcomes. Clones were sequenced by immunoSEQ multiplex PCR, and TCRdb holds only the in-frame ones, with some missing. The table includes thousands of clones, around 84% detected once. The sequenced sample consisted of tumor tissue from Merkel cell carcinoma. Source of these receptors: a human donor with Merkel cell carcinoma. Each CDR3 is given with its conserved first and last residue. A D gene is named only where the DNA matches it firmly. Clone size, where shown, is once, few, many, or a class for clones that have expanded.

15,-,TRBV28,TRBJ2-2,TRBD1,TGTGCCAGCAGGGGCGGACAGGGATCGACCGGGGAGCTGTTTTTT,CASRGGQGSTGELFF
13,-,TRBV23-1,TRBJ2-7,-,TGCGCCAGCAGTCCCCGGAGCTCCTACGAGCAGTACTTC,CASSPRSSYEQYF
15,-,TRBV9,TRBJ2-5,-,TGTGCCAGCAGCGCCGAACAGGGTTTGGGGGAGACCCAGTACTTC,CASSAEQGLGETQYF
16,-,TRBV5-1,TRBJ2-5,-,TGCGCCAGCAGCTTGTCAGGGGCTAACGGGGTAGAGACCCAGTACTTC,CASSLSGANGVETQYF
10,-,TRBV20-1,TRBJ2-7,-,TGCAGTGCTAGACGAGACGAGCAGTACTTC,CSARRDEQYF
15,-,TRBV2,TRBJ2-7,-,TGTGCCAGCAGTGAGGGGGACGTCACTTTCTACGAGCAGTACTTC,CASSEGDVTFYEQYF
12,-,TRBV15,TRBJ2-5,-,TGTGCCACCAGCAGAGATCTACAGACCCAGTACTTC,CATSRDLQTQYF
15,-,TRBV7-2,TRBJ2-5,-,TGTGCCAGCAGCTTAGTAATCACTAGGGGCGAGACCCAGTACTTC,CASSLVITRGETQYF
14,-,TRBV6-4,TRBJ1-1,-,TGTGCCAGCAGTGACTCGGGGTACAGAGGTGAAGCTTTCTTT,CASSDSGYRGEAFF
12,-,TRBV5-4,TRBJ2-5,-,TGTGCCAGCAGGTATAATTCAGAGACCCAGTACTTC,CASRYNSETQYF
15,-,TRBV5-4,TRBJ1-1,TRBD1,TGTGCCAGCAGCCCGACAGGGGCTCTCGACACTGAAGCTTTCTTT,CASSPTGALDTEAFF
15,-,TRBV5-1,TRBJ1-6,TRBD1,TGCGCCAGCAGCTTATCCGGGACAGGGAATTCACCCCTCCACTTT,CASSLSGTGNSPLHF
17,-,TRBV28,TRBJ1-2,TRBD1,TGTGCCAGCAGTAACCGGGACAGGGCATCGGGAAACTATGGCTACACCTTC,CASSNRDRASGNYGYTF
12,-,TRBV29-1,TRBJ1-4,-,TGCAGCGCAGGGGAGGGGAATGAAAAACTGTTTTTT,CSAGEGNEKLFF
16,-,TRBV7-9,TRBJ1-2,-,TGTGCCAGCAGCTTAGTGCGGGCAGGTCTTAACTATGGCTACACCTTC,CASSLVRAGLNYGYTF
13,-,TRBV4-2,TRBJ2-7,-,TGTGCCAGCAGCCAAGATATCATGGGACCCCAGTACTTC,CASSQDIMGPQYF
13,-,TRBV6-6,TRBJ1-1,-,TGTGCCAGCATTTTACAGGGAGTCCCTGAAGCTTTCTTT,CASILQGVPEAFF
14,-,TRBV4-1,TRBJ1-3,-,TGCGCCAGCAGCCAAGGGGCGATTGGAAACACCATATATTTT,CASSQGAIGNTIYF
18,-,TRBV28,TRBJ2-1,-,TGTGCCAGCAGTCCCAATCTTCCCCAGGGTTTCTCCTACAATGAGCAGTTCTTC,CASSPNLPQGFSYNEQFF
15,-,TRBV25-1,TRBJ1-1,TRBD1,TGTGCCAGCAGCCCACACACAGGGGGGTTTGCTGAAGCTTTCTTT,CASSPHTGGFAEAFF
13,-,TRBV6-1,TRBJ1-5,-,TGTGCCAGCAGTGAAGCGGGGAATCAGCCCCAGCATTTT,CASSEAGNQPQHF
16,-,TRBV4-3,TRBJ2-1,TRBD1,TGCGCCAGCAGCCACGGACAGGGGGCGACCTACAATGAGCAGTTCTTC,CASSHGQGATYNEQFF
15,-,TRBV28,TRBJ2-5,-,TGTGCCAGCAGTTTAACGCATGGGGTACAAGAGACCCAGTACTTC,CASSLTHGVQETQYF
14,-,TRBV6-1,TRBJ2-7,-,TGTGCCAGCAGTGAAGGGGGCAGCTCCTACGAGCAGTACTTC,CASSEGGSSYEQYF
14,-,TRBV28,TRBJ2-3,-,TGTGCCAGCAATTTGGGTCTTAGCACAGATACGCAGTATTTT,CASNLGLSTDTQYF
14,few,TRBV28,TRBJ2-7,TRBD1,TGTGCCAGCAGTTTAAGGACAGGGCGCTACGAGCAGTACTTC,CASSLRTGRYEQYF
12,-,TRBV5-4,TRBJ2-3,TRBD1,TGTGCCAGCGCTGAGGACAGGGGTACGCAGTATTTT,CASAEDRGTQYF
12,-,TRBV5-1,TRBJ2-1,-,TGCGCCAGCAGCTTTTTTGACAATGAGCAGTTCTTC,CASSFFDNEQFF
11,-,TRBV5-6,TRBJ2-3,-,TGTGCCAGCAAGAGAGGAGATACGCAGTATTTT,CASKRGDTQYF